This T cell receptor (beta chain) comes out of a study of T-cell reconstitution after alpha-beta-depleted transplantation in children. In its sample, this clonotype was seen many times. A library of TCRbeta sequences, prepared with unique molecular identifiers, was generated. TCRdb re-called the PCR reads with MiXCR, one entry per CDR3 protein. This table has under 300,000 distinct CDR3 sequences, approximately 9.9% appearing once. The CDR3 extends over 15 amino acids. With 0 bases removed from V and 0 bases from J, the gap between germline ends came to 10 bases. Germline CDR1 is SGHRS and CDR2 is YFSETQ.

The chain is built from TRBV5-1 and TRBJ2-7, with D unresolved. The clonotype comes from a human donor who donated a stem cell graft to a child with SCID. The specimen was PBMCs from the stem cell graft donor, collected from the stem cell graft. The CDR3 loop is CASSLVAWGSYEQYF. CDR3 nucleotides: TGCGCCAGCAGCTTGGTGGCTTGGGGCTCCTACGAGCAGTACTTC.